This T cell receptor (beta chain) was observed in a study of blood T cell repertoires in COVID-19. Sequencing was performed with immunoSEQ multiplex PCR; in TCRdb, only in-frame clones are kept and a portion is missing. The table has 200,000 or so clones, less than 90% seen once. CDR3 length: 15 residues. Deletions cut 5 bases from V and 1 base from J, with 12 bases between. Germline values: CDR1 SGHVS, CDR2 FQNEAQ. This clonotype originated in a man aged 65 to 85 with acute or convalescent COVID-19. This chain links TRBV7-8 with TRBJ1-5; possible D gene TRBD1, 6 bases. Material for sequencing was peripheral blood. CDR3 loop: CASSPATGSNQPQHF. The DNA of the CDR3 is TGTGCCAGCAGCCCTGCCACAGGGAGCAATCAGCCCCAGCATTTT. Using reference TRBV7-8 and TRBJ1-5 for the parts outside the CDR3, the full variable domain is GAGVSQSPRYKVAKRGQDVALRCDPISGHVSLFWYQQALGQGPEFLTYFQNEAQLDKSGLPSDRFFAERPEGSVSTLKIQRTQQEDSAVYLCASSPATGSNQPQHFGDGTRLSIL.